The T cell receptor (beta chain) described here comes from a study of T-cell memory formation after mild COVID-19. Study-level results: Clonal second-wave expansions that peaked on day 37 had unconfirmed SARS-CoV-2 specificity. Some responding clones appeared in pre-infection memory, suggesting cross-reactive memory joined.

TCRdb reprocessed the 5' RACE reads with MiXCR, giving one entry per CDR3 protein. The sample carries 55,000 to 70,000 distinct CDR3 sequences, roughly a quarter recorded once. Worth noting for this clonotype: Its antigen is unidentified.

Specimen: PBMCs or a T cell subset sorted from them (not recorded which). The receptor was isolated from a man younger than 35 who had mild COVID-19 (a few samples of this study predate the infection). Cell type and time point are not known.

The CDR3 sequence: CASSQEGRLNNEQFF. DNA of the CDR3: TGCGCCAGCAGCCAAGAGGGAAGACTGAACAATGAGCAGTTCTTC. The V gene is TRBV4-3, the J gene TRBJ2-1; D gene ambiguous. CDR3 length equals 15 residues. CDR1 and CDR2 (germline): LGHNA, YSLEER. Trimming took off 0 bases at V and 5 bases at J, with 11 bases between the two ends.